A selection of T cell receptor beta chains follows, all from one sample in a study of blood T cell repertoires in COVID-19. Some clones are missing from TCRdb's copy, which holds only in-frame ones; the method was immunoSEQ multiplex PCR. The sample carries 150,000 to 200,000 clones, around 86% recorded once. The sequencing sample was made of peripheral blood. The receptors were sampled from a woman aged 25 to 39 with active or convalescent COVID-19. The conserved cysteine and the conserved F or W are not part of the CDR3 here. D genes are given only for firm matches.

V gene	J gene	D gene	CDR3 protein
TRBV24-1	TRBJ2-2	TRBD2	ATSGFPGGNENGELF
TRBV19	TRBJ2-7	TRBD2	ASSSILAVYEQY
TRBV14	TRBJ2-5	TRBD1	ASSQEAGGYETQY
TRBV5-6	TRBJ2-1	TRBD2	ASSLEAGGRYNEQF
TRBV18	TRBJ2-1	TRBD2	ASSPRVGGSSYNEQF
TRBV19	TRBJ1-2	.	ASSMRDTMTIGYT
TRBV7-9	TRBJ2-1	TRBD1	ASSPRQGAPYNEQF
TRBV6-5	TRBJ2-7	.	ASNQLAGGTYEQY
TRBV3-1/TRBV3-2	TRBJ1-2	.	ASSQISGQVGSRRNYGYT
TRBV6-1	TRBJ1-2	.	ASSGSLGRVDYGYT
TRBV23-1	TRBJ1-5	.	ASSGRTARNQPQH
TRBV10-1	TRBJ1-3	TRBD1	ASNGRQGVSSGNTIY
TRBV6-5	TRBJ2-1	TRBD1	ASKGQGNWDEQF
TRBV9	TRBJ1-1	.	ASSVATGEAF
TRBV3-1/TRBV3-2	TRBJ1-1	TRBD1	ASSQVRGQGVNTEAF
TRBV5-1	TRBJ1-1	.	ASSLGAVLNTEAF
TRBV18	TRBJ2-7	TRBD1	ASSKEAGQAYEQY
TRBV12-3/TRBV12-4	TRBJ2-5	.	ASSPGETQY
TRBV27	TRBJ1-1	TRBD1	ASSFYRGNTEAF
TRBV19	TRBJ1-1	TRBD1	ASSITGGLNTEAF
TRBV19	TRBJ1-2	TRBD1	ASSNRLRQGRKDGYT
TRBV10-2	TRBJ1-6	.	ASSEFRREGTSYNSPLH
TRBV5-1	TRBJ1-4	TRBD1	ASSLGGGQGNEKLF
TRBV4-1	TRBJ2-1	TRBD1	ASSQNDRGHEQF
TRBV11-2	TRBJ2-1	TRBD2	ASGTGTSASEQF
TRBV4-1	TRBJ2-7	.	ASSTGPLGGLWEQY
TRBV15	TRBJ2-4	TRBD2	ATSRGRLAGVKNIQY
TRBV6-5	TRBJ1-1	.	ASSYEIVRLTEAF
TRBV5-6	TRBJ1-2	.	ASSSSPGTSPGT
TRBV4-1	TRBJ1-5	TRBD1	ASSQGRPGQGINQPQH
TRBV6-2/TRBV6-3	TRBJ1-2	TRBD1	ASSEQGAGGYT
TRBV28	TRBJ2-2	TRBD2	ASKIAGANTGELF
TRBV11-2	TRBJ1-1	.	ASSPGNTEAF
TRBV9	TRBJ2-5	TRBD2	ASSVGLLAAETQY
TRBV19	TRBJ2-1	TRBD2	ASSILAGANEQF
TRBV18	TRBJ1-3	.	ASSPPGTYGVLSGNTIY
TRBV18	TRBJ1-4	.	ASSHRDDNEKLF
TRBV9	TRBJ2-3	TRBD2	ASSVVVAGGGTQY
TRBV7-9	TRBJ2-1	.	ASSLRRLEMGEQF
TRBV3-1/TRBV3-2	TRBJ2-2	TRBD2	ASSRGLAGGQTGELF
TRBV6-1	TRBJ1-5	.	ASSESEPNQPQH
TRBV6-5	TRBJ1-1	.	ASQGGENTEAF
TRBV5-6	TRBJ1-1	.	ASSIGAEAF
TRBV6-5	TRBJ1-1	TRBD1	ASSFSTGLNTEAF
TRBV9	TRBJ1-6	.	ASSPRAGDLGTLH
TRBV11-2	TRBJ1-3	.	ASSDRVGSGNTIY
TRBV27	TRBJ2-2	TRBD1	ASRLTGGNTGELF
TRBV5-1	TRBJ2-1	TRBD2	ASSFTSGEQF
TRBV19	TRBJ2-1	TRBD1	ASSMGQADYNEQF
TRBV19	TRBJ1-5	TRBD1	ASSIARTGGSNQPQH
TRBV6-5	TRBJ1-4	TRBD1	ASSYSIGTGDEKLF